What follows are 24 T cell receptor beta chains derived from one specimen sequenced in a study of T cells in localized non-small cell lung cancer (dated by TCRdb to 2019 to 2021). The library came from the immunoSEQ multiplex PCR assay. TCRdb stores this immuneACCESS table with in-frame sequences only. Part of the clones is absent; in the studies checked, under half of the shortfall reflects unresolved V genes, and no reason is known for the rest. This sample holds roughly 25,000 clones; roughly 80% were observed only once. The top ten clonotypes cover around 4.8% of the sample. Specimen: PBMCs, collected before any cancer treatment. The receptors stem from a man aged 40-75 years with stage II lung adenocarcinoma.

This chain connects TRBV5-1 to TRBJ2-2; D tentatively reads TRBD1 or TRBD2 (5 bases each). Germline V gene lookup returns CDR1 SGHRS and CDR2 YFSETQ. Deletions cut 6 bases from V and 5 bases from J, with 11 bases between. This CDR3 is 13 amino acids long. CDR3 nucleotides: TGCGCCAGCACCTCGGGGCTTACCGGGGAGCTGTTTTTT. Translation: CASTSGLTGELFF.

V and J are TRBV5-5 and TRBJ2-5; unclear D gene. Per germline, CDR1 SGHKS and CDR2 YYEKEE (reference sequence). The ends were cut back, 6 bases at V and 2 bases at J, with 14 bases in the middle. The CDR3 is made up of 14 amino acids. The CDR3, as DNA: TGTGCCAGCACCATCCCTTTTAATCAAGAGACCCAGTACTTC. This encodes CASTIPFNQETQYF. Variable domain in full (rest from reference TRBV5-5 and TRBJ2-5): DAGVTQSPTHLIKTRGQQVTLRCSPISGHKSVSWYQQVLGQGPQFIFQYYEKEERGRGNFPDRFSARQFPNYSSELNVNALLLGDSALYLCASTIPFNQETQYFGPGTRLLVL.

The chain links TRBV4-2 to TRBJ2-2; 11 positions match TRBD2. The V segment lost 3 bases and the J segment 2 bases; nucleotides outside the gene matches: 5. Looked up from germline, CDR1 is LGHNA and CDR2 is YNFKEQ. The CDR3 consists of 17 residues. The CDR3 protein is CASSHPSGGKNTGELFF. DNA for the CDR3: TGTGCCAGCAGCCACCCTAGCGGGGGGAAAAACACCGGGGAGCTGTTTTTT.

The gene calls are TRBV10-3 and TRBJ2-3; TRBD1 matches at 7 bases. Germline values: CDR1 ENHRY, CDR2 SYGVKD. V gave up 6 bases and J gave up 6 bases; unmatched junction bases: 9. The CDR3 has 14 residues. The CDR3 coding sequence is TGTGCCATCAGAGAAGGACAGGCCGGGGATACGCAGTATTTT. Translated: CAIREGQAGDTQYF.

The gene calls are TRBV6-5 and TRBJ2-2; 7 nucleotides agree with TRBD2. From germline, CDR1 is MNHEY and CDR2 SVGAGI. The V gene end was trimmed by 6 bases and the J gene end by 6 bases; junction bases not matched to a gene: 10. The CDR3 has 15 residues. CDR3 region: CASRKKTSVAGELFF. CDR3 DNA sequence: TGTGCCAGCAGAAAAAAAACTAGCGTGGCCGGGGAGCTGTTTTTT.

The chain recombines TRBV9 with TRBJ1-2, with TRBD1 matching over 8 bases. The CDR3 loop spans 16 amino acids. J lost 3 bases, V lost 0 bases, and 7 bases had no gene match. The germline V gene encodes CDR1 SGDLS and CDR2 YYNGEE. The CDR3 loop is CASSVGPGQAYYGYTF. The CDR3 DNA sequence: TGTGCCAGCAGCGTAGGCCCGGGACAGGCCTACTATGGCTACACCTTC.

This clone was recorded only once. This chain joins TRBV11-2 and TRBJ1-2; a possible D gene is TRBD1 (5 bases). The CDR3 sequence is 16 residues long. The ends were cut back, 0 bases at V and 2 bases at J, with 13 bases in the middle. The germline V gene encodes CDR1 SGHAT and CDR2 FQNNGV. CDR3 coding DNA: TGTGCCAGCAGCTTAGATGGAGGAGGGGCGAACTATGGCTACACCTTC. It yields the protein CASSLDGGGANYGYTF.

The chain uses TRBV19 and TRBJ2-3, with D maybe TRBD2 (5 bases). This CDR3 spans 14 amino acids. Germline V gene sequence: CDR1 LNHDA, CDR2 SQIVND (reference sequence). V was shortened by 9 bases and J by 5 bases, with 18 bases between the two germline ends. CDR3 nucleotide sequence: TGTGCCAGCAATCCGCCTAGCAGTCAAGATACGCAGTATTTT. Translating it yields CASNPPSSQDTQYF.

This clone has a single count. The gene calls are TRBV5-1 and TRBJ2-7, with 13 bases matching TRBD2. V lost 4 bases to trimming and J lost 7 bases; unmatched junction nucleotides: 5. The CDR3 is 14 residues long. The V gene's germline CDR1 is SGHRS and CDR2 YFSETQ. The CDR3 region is CASSAGLAGFEQYF. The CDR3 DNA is TGCGCCAGCAGCGCGGGACTAGCGGGGTTTGAGCAGTACTTC.

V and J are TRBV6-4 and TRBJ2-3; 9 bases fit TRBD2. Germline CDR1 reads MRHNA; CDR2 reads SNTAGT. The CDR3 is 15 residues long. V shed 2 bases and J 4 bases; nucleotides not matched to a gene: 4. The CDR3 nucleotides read TGTGCCAGCAGTGACGGCGGGAGGGCCGCAGATACGCAGTATTTT. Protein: CASSDGGRAADTQYF.

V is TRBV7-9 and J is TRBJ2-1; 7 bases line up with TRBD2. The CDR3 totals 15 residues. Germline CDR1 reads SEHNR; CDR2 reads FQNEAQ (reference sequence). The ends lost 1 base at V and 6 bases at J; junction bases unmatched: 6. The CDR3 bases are TGTGCCAGCAGCTTAGGGGGGGGTCCCTCCAATGAGCAGTTCTTC. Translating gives CASSLGGGPSNEQFF.

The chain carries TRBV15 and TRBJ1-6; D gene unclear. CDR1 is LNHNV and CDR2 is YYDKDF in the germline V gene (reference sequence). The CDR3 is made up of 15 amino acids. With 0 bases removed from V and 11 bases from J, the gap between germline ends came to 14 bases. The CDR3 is CATSRDGEGFAPLHF. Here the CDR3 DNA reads TGTGCCACCAGCAGAGATGGAGAGGGTTTTGCACCCCTCCACTTT.

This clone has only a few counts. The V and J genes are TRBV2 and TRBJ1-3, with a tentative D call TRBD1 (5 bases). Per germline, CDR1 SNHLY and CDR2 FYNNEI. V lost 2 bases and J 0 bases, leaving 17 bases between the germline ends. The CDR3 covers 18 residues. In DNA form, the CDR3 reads TGTGCCAGCAGTGAATCTTTAGGGACGTCGAGCTCTGGAAACACCATATATTTT. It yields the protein CASSESLGTSSSGNTIYF.

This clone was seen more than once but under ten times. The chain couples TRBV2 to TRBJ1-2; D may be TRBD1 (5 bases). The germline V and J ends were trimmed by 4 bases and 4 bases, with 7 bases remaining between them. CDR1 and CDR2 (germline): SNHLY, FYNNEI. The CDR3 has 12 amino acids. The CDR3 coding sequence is TGTGCCAGCAGTGTCGGGGGCTATGGCTACACCTTC. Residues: CASSVGGYGYTF.

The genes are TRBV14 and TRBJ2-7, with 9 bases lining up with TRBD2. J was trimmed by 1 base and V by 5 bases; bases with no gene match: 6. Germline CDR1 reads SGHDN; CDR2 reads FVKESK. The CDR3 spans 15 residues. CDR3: CASSSGLAPSYEQYF. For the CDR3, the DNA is TGTGCCAGCAGCTCCGGACTAGCGCCGTCCTACGAGCAGTACTTC.

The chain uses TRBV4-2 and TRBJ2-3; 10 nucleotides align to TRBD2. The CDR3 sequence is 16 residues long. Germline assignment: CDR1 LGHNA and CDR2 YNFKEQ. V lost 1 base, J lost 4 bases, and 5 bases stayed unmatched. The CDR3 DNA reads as TGTGCCAGCAGCCAAGGGCCTAGCGGGAGCTCAGATACGCAGTATTTT. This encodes CASSQGPSGSSDTQYF.

The CDR3 spells CASSFPYTEAFF. In DNA form, the CDR3 reads TGTGCCAGCAGCTTTCCCTACACTGAAGCTTTCTTT. The chain joins TRBV5-6 to TRBJ1-1; D call uncertain. The CDR3 spans 12 residues. In germline, CDR1 is SGHDT, CDR2 YYEEEE. V was shortened by 2 bases and J by 3 bases, with 5 bases between the two germline ends.

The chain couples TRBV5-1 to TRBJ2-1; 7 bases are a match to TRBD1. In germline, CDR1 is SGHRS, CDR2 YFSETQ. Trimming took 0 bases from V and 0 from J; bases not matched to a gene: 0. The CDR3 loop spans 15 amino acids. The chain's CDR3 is CASSLEGASYNEQFF. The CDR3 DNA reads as TGCGCCAGCAGCTTGGAGGGGGCCTCCTACAATGAGCAGTTCTTC.

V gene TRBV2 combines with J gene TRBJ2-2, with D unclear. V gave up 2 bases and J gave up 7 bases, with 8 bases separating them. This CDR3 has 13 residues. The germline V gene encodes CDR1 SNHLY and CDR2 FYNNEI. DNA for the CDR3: TGTGCCAGCAGTGAAACGGCAGTCGGGGAGCTGTTTTTT. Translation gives CASSETAVGELFF.

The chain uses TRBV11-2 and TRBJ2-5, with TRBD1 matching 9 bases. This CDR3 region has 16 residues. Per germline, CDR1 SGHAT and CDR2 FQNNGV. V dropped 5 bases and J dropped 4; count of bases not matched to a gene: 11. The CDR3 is CASSREFATGGETQYF. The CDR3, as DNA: TGTGCCAGCAGCAGGGAGTTTGCGACAGGGGGAGAGACCCAGTACTTC.

The chain's CDR3 is CASSADGTQPNTEAFF. CDR3 nucleotides: TGTGCCAGCAGCGCCGACGGGACTCAGCCGAACACTGAAGCTTTCTTT. The chain has TRBV7-3 and TRBJ1-1; tentative D call: TRBD1 (5 bases). V was pared by 5 bases and J by 1 base, with 17 bases between. The germline CDR1 and CDR2 sequences are SGHTA and FQGTGA. This CDR3 has 16 amino acids.

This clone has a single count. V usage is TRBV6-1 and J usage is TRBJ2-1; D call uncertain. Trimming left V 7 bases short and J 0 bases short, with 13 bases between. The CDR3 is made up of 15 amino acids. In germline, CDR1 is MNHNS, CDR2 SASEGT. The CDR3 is CASTRILNSYNEQFF. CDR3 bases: TGTGCCAGCACCCGGATTCTAAACTCCTACAATGAGCAGTTCTTC.

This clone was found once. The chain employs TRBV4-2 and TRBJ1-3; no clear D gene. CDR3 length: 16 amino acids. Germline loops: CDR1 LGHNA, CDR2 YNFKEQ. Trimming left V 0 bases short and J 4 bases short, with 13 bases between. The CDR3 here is CASSQEPGSKGNTIYF. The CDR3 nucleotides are TGTGCCAGCAGCCAAGAGCCCGGCAGCAAGGGAAACACCATATATTTT.

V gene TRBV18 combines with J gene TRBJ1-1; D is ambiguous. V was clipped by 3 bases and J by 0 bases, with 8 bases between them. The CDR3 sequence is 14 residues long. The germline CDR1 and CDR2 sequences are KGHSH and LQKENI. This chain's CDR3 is CASSPASLNTEAFF. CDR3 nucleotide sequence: TGTGCCAGCTCACCGGCTTCCTTGAACACTGAAGCTTTCTTT.